This T cell receptor beta chain was recorded in a study of memory CD4+ T cells and cytomegalovirus serostatus. The overall study: This sample comes from healthy Belgian adults, 9 CMV seropositive, approximately 24 seronegative.

Broader study findings: About two fifths of the roughly 160 known CMV-associated TCRbeta sequences appeared in CD4+ memory.

Single viable CD3+CD4+CD8-CD45RO+ cells were sorted as the memory CD4+ T cells. After thawing, CD4+ T cells were positively selected. This clone was detected a few times. Its antigen is currently unknown. Generated by immunoSEQ multiplex PCR, the TCRdb table keeps only in-frame clones and is missing some. The table lists some 30,000 clones, under 80% of them singletons, with around 0.63% in the top ten. The CDR3 runs 17 residues. After removal of 5 bases from V and 3 bases from J, the junction contained 10 bases not matched to a gene. Germline CDR1 SGHVS, CDR2 FQNEAQ. The sequencing sample was made of memory CD4+ T cells from blood. The source is an adult in good health and CMV-seronegative. Some clones in this sample may be carry-over from other donors' samples. This sequence joins TRBV7-8 and TRBJ1-1, with 12 bases that match TRBD1. CDR3 DNA: TGTGCCAGCAGCGCGGGACAGGGGGCAATGGTGGACACTGAAGCTTTCTTT. This encodes CASSAGQGAMVDTEAFF.